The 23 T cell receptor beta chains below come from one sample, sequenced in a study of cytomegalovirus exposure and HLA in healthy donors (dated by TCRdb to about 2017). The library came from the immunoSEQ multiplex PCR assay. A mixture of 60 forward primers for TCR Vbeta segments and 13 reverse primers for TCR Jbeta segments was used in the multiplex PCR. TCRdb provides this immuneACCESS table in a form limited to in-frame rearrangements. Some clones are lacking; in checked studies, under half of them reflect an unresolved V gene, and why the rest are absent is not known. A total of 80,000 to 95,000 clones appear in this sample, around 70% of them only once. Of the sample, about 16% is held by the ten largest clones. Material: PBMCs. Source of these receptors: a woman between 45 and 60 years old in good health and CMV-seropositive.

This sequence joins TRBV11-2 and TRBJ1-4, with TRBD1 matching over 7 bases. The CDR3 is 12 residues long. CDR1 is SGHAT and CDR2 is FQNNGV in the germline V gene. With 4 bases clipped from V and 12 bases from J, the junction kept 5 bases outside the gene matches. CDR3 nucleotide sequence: TGTGCCAGCAGCTCCGACAGGGAAGAACTGTTTTTT. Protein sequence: CASSSDREELFF.

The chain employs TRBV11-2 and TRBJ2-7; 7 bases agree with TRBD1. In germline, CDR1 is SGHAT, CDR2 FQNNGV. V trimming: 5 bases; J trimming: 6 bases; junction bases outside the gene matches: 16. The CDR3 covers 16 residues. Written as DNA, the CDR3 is TGTGCCAGCAGCCGTACGAGACAGGGATCCTCTTTCGAGCAGTACTTC. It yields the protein CASSRTRQGSSFEQYF.

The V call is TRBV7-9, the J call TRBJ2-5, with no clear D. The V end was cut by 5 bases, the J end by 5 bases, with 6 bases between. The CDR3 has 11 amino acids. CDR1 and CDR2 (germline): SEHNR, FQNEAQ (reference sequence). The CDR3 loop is CASSHGETQYF. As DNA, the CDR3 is TGTGCCAGCAGCCACGGGGAGACCCAGTACTTC.

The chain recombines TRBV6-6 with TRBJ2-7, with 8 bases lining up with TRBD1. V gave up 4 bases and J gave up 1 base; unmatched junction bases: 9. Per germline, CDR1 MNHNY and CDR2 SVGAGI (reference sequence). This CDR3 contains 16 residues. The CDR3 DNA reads TGTGCCAGCAGTTCTTCTGTGACAGGGGATTCCTACGAGCAGTACTTC. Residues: CASSSSVTGDSYEQYF.

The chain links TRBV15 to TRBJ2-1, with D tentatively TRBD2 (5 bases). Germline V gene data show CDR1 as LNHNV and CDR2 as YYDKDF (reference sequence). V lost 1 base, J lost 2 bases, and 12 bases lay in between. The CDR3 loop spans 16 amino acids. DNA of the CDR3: TGTGCCACCAGCAGAGTCGGGGAGTTAGCCTACAATGAGCAGTTCTTC. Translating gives CATSRVGELAYNEQFF.

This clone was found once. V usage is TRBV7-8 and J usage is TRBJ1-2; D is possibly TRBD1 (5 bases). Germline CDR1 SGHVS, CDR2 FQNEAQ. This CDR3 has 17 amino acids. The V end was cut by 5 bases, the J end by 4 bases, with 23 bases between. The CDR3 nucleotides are TGTGCCAGCAGCCTCACCTCCGGGGGAGGGTATGGCTATGGCTACACCTTC. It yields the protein CASSLTSGGGYGYGYTF.

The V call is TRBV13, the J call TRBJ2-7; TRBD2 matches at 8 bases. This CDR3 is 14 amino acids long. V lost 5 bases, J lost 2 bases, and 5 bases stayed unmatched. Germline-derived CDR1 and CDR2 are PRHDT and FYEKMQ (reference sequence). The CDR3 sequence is CASSITSGAYEQYF. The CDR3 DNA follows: TGTGCCAGCAGCATCACTAGCGGTGCCTACGAGCAGTACTTC.

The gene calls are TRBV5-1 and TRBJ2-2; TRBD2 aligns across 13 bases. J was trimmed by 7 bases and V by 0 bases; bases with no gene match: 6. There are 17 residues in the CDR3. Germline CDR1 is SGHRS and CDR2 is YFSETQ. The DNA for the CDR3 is TGCGCCAGCAGCTTGGAACTAGCGGGAGGGCGTATCGGGGAGCTGTTTTTT. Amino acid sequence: CASSLELAGGRIGELFF.

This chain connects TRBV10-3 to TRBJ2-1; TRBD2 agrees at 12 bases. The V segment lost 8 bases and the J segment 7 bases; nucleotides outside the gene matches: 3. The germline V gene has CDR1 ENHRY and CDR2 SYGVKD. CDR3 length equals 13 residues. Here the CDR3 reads CAILGLAGNEQFF. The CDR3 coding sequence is TGTGCCATCTTAGGACTAGCGGGAAATGAGCAGTTCTTC.

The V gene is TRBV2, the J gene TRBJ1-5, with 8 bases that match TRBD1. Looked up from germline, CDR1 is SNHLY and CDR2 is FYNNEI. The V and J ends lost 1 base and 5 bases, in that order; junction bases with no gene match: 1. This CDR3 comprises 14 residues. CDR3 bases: TGTGCCAGCAGTGAAGTCAGGGGGCATCAGCCCCAGCATTTT. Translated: CASSEVRGHQPQHF.

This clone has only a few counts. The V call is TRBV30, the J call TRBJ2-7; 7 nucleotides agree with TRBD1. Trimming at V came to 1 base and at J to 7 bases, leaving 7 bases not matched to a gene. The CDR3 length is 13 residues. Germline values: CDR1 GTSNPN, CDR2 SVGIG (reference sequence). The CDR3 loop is CAWSGTGWGEQYF. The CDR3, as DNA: TGTGCCTGGAGTGGGACAGGCTGGGGGGAGCAGTACTTC.

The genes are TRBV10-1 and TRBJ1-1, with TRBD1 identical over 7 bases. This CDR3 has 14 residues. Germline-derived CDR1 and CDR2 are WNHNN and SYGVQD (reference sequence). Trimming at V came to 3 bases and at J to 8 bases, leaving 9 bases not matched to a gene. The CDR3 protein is CASSEDPDRFEAFF. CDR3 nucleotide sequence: TGCGCCAGCAGTGAAGACCCGGACAGGTTCGAAGCTTTCTTT.

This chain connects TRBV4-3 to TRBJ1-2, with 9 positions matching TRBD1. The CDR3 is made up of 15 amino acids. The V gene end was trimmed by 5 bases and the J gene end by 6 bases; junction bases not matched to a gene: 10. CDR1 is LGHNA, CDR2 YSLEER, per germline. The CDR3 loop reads CASSVVGTGRDGYTF. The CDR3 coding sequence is TGCGCCAGCAGCGTAGTGGGGACAGGGAGGGATGGCTACACCTTC.

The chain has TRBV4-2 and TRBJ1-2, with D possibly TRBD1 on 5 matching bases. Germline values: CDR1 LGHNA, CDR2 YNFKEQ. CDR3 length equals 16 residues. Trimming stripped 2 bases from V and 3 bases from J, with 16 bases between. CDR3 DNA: TGTGCCAGCAGCCAAACCGGGGGGGAGTTGCACTATGGCTACACCTTC. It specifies CASSQTGGELHYGYTF.

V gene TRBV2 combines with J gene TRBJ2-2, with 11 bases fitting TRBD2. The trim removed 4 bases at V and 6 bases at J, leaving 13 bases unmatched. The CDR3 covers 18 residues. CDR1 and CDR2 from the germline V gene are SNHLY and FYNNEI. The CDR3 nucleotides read TGTGCCAGCAGTGTGGTAGGGGTTAGACTAGCGGGATCCGGGGAGCTGTTTTTT. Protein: CASSVVGVRLAGSGELFF.

CDR3 bases: TGTGCCAGCAGTGAATGGGCTAGCGGGAGTATCGACGAGCAGTACTTC. It is translated as CASSEWASGSIDEQYF. The genes are TRBV6-1 and TRBJ2-7, with TRBD2 identical over 10 bases. CDR1 MNHNS and CDR2 SASEGT come from the germline V gene. The CDR3 is 16 residues long. V shed 2 bases and J 5 bases; nucleotides not matched to a gene: 9.

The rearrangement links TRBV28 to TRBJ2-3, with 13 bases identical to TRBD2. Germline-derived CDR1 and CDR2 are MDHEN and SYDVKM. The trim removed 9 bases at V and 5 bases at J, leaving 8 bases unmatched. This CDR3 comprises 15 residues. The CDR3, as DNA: TGTGCCAGTGCCGGGACTAGCGGGATTGGAGATACGCAGTATTTT. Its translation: CASAGTSGIGDTQYF.

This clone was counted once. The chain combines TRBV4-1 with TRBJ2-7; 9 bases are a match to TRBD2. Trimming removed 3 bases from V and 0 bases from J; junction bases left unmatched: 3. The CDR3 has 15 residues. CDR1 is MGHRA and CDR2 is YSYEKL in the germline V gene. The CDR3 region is CASSHLAGSSYEQYF. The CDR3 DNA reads TGCGCCAGCAGCCACCTAGCGGGAAGCTCCTACGAGCAGTACTTC.

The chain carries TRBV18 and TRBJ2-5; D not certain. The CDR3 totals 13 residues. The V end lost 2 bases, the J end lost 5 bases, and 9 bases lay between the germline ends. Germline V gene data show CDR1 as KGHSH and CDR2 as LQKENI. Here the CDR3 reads CASSPNFGETQYF. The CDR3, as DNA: TGTGCCAGCTCACCAAACTTTGGTGAGACCCAGTACTTC. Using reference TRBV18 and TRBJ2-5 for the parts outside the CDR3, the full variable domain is NAGVMQNPRHLVRRRGQEARLRCSPMKGHSHVYWYRQLPEEGLKFMVYLQKENIIDESGMPKERFSAEFPKEGPSILRIQQVVRGDSAAYFCASSPNFGETQYFGPGTRLLVL.

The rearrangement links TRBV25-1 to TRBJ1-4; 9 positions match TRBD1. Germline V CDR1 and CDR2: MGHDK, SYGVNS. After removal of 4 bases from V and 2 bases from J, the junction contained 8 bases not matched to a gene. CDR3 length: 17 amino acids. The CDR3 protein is CASSAGQGTSTNEKLFF. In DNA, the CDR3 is TGTGCCAGCAGTGCGGGACAGGGAACGTCTACTAATGAAAAACTGTTTTTT.

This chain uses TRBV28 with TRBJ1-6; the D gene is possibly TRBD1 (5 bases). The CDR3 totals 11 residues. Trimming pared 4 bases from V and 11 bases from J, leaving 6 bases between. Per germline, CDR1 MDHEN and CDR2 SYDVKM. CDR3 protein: CASSSRAPLHF. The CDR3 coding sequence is TGTGCCAGCAGTTCCAGGGCACCCCTCCACTTT.

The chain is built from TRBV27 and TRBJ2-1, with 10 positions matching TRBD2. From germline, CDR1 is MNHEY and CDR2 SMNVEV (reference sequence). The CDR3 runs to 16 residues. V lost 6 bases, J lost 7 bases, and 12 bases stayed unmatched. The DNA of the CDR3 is TGTGCCAGCAGGCGGGCACCGGGACTAGCGCCTAATGAGCAGTTCTTC. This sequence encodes CASRRAPGLAPNEQFF.

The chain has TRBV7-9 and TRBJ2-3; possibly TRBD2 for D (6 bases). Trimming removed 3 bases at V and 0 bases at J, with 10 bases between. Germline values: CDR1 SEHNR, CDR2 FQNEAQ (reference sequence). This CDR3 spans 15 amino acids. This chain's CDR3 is CASSFSGTSTDTQYF. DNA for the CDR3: TGTGCCAGCAGCTTTTCCGGGACTAGCACAGATACGCAGTATTTT.